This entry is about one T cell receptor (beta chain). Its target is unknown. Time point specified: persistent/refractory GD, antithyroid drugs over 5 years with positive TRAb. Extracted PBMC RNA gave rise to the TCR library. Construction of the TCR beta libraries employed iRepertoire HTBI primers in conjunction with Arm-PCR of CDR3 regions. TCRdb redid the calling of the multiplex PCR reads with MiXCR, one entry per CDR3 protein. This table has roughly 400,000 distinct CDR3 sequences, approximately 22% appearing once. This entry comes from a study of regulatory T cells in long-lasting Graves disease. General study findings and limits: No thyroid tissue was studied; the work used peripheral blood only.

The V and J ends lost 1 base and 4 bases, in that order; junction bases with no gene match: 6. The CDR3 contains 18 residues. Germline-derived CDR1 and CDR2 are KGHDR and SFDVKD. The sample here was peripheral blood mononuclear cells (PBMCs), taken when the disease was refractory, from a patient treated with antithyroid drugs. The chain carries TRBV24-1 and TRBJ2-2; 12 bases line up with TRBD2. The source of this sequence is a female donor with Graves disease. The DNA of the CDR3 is TGTGCCACCAGTGATTTTGCGACTAGCGGGAGAATCACCGGGGAGCTGTTTTTT. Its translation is CATSDFATSGRITGELFF.